What follows are 28 T cell receptor beta chains derived from one specimen sequenced in a study of Graves' ophthalmopathy and Graves' hyperthyroidism. RNA transcripts provided the template for amplifying TCR beta CDR3 regions. HTBI primers were employed in first-round RT-PCR, then a second-round multiplex PCR followed. One entry per CDR3 protein, called by TCRdb with MiXCR from the multiplex PCR reads. Among hundreds of thousands of distinct CDR3 sequences listed, 14% were seen once. Material for sequencing was blood. These TCRs come from a woman in her thirties with Graves' ophthalmopathy.

The CDR3 DNA sequence: TGTGCCTGGAGTGTAACGGGGGACAGCAATCAGCCCCAGCATTTT. It encodes CAWSVTGDSNQPQHF. The V gene is TRBV30, the J gene TRBJ1-5, with D possibly TRBD1 on 5 matching bases. There are 15 residues in the CDR3. Germline V gene sequence: CDR1 GTSNPN, CDR2 SVGIG (reference sequence). V shed 0 bases and J shed 1 base, with 10 bases lying between them.

This clonotype came up many times. This rearrangement joins TRBV7-2 to TRBJ2-5; 10 bases fit TRBD2. V shed 3 bases, J shed 5 bases, and the junction held 9 bases outside the gene matches. Germline lookup yields CDR1 SGHTA and CDR2 FQGNSA. The CDR3 length is 16 residues. CDR3 protein: CASSFLAGGRGETQYF. In DNA form, the CDR3 reads TGTGCCAGCAGCTTCTTAGCGGGGGGCCGTGGGGAGACCCAGTACTTC.

At least ten counts were recorded for this clonotype. Sequence at one end of the junction differs from germline and may be a read error. V and J are TRBV11-2 and TRBJ2-4; possible D gene TRBD2, 6 bases. In germline, CDR1 is SGHAT, CDR2 FQNNGV. The CDR3 spans 14 residues. Written as DNA, the CDR3 is TGTGCCAGCAGCTACGGTGGGGGACTGGACATTAAGTACTTC. Residues: CASSYGGGLDIKYF.

The table lists this clonotype with many counts. This chain connects TRBV28 to TRBJ2-7; D gene ambiguous. CDR1 is MDHEN, CDR2 SYDVKM, per germline. V was shortened by 7 bases and J by 6 bases, with 13 bases between the two germline ends. The CDR3 has 12 amino acids. CDR3 region: CASTAGPIEQYF. The DNA for the CDR3 is TGTGCCAGCACTGCCGGGCCAATCGAGCAGTACTTC.

This clonotype came up many times. The chain couples TRBV28 to TRBJ2-7; 7 bases map to TRBD1. Trimming removed 6 bases from V and 2 bases from J; junction bases left unmatched: 13. Germline-derived CDR1 and CDR2 are MDHEN and SYDVKM. This CDR3 is 16 amino acids long. The chain's CDR3 is CASRTRQGPTPYEQYF. CDR3 in DNA: TGTGCCAGCAGAACCCGACAGGGACCTACTCCCTACGAGCAGTACTTC.

Comments on this clonotype: A much bigger clone sits one base away, suggesting this may be a read error. The genes are TRBV10-3 and TRBJ1-2; tentative D call: TRBD1 (6 bases). CDR3 length: 13 residues. CDR1 and CDR2 (germline): ENHRY, SYGVKD. The DNA of the CDR3 is TGTGCCGCTACCAGACAGGTCGATGGTGGCTACTCCTTC. Translation: CAATRQVDGGYSF.

This clonotype has ten or more counts. The CDR3 loop reads CATSRRATGTEAFF. The CDR3 DNA reads TGTGCCACCAGCAGGCGAGCAACGGGGACTGAAGCTTTCTTT. The chain carries TRBV15 and TRBJ1-1, with unresolved D. In germline, CDR1 is LNHNV, CDR2 YYDKDF (reference sequence). The length of the CDR3 is 14 residues. The V end was cut by 3 bases, the J end by 5 bases, with 13 bases between. Complete variable domain (other parts from reference TRBV15 and TRBJ1-1): DAMVIQNPRYQVTQFGKPVTLSCSQTLNHNVMYWYQQKSSQAPKLLFHYYDKDFNNEADTPDNFQSRRPNTSFCFLDIRSPGLGDTAMYLCATSRRATGTEAFFGQGTRLTVV.

This clonotype was picked up many times. The J gene is TRBJ1-1, the V gene TRBV7-9; D is unresolved. Germline V gene lookup returns CDR1 SEHNR and CDR2 FQNEAQ (reference sequence). This CDR3 has 14 residues. V was pared by 4 bases and J by 1 base, with 10 bases between. The DNA for the CDR3 is TGTGCCAGCAGCTCGTGGACTGCGAACACTGAAGCTTTCTTT. Encoded protein: CASSSWTANTEAFF. The whole variable domain, filled in from reference TRBV7-9 and TRBJ1-1, reads DTGVSQNPRHKITKRGQNVTFRCDPISEHNRLYWYRQTLGQGPEFLTYFQNEAQLEKSRLLSDRFSAERPKGSFSTLEIQRTEQGDSAMYLCASSSWTANTEAFFGQGTRLTVV.

This clonotype turned up a few times. This may arise from a read error, as a much more abundant clone is one base away. This chain connects TRBV28 to TRBJ1-6; unclear D gene. The CDR3 covers 14 residues. Per germline, CDR1 MDHEN and CDR2 SYDVKM. In DNA form, the CDR3 reads TGTGCCAGCAGTTTAAGCGGCCTTAATTCACACCTCCACTTT. Translated: CASSLSGLNSHLHF.

Many counts were recorded for this clonotype. This chain uses TRBV28 with TRBJ2-7; TRBD1 matches at 8 bases. V shed 1 base and J 6 bases; nucleotides not matched to a gene: 8. Germline V lookup: CDR1 MDHEN, CDR2 SYDVKM. CDR3 length: 15 amino acids. The CDR3 sequence: CASSLYGDRSGEQYF. CDR3 nucleotides: TGTGCCAGCAGTTTATATGGGGACAGGTCGGGCGAGCAGTACTTC.

This clonotype was picked up many times. The chain carries TRBV7-8 and TRBJ1-1; 7 bases fit TRBD1. After removal of 6 bases from V and 4 bases from J, the junction contained 11 bases not matched to a gene. This CDR3 is built from 15 residues. Germline V gene data show CDR1 as SGHVS and CDR2 as FQNEAQ. This chain's CDR3 is CASRKGGLSTTEAFF. The CDR3, as DNA: TGTGCCAGCAGGAAAGGGGGCCTCTCGACCACTGAAGCTTTCTTT.

This clonotype has at least ten counts. The chain employs TRBV20-1 and TRBJ1-2; D ambiguous. The CDR3 totals 12 residues. Germline CDR1 and CDR2: DFQATT and SNEGSKA (reference sequence). The V end was cut by 1 base, the J end by 4 bases, with 7 bases between. The CDR3 DNA follows: TGCAGTGCTAGAGCAGATTCCTATGGCTACACCTTC. Protein sequence: CSARADSYGYTF.

The sample holds many counts of this clonotype. V gene TRBV12-3 or TRBV12-4 combines with J gene TRBJ1-1; the D gene is possibly TRBD1 (5 bases). The ends were cut back, 1 base at V and 4 bases at J, with 13 bases in the middle. CDR3 length equals 15 residues. The CDR3, as DNA: TGTGCCAGCAGTTTAGAATTTGGCAGGGCCACTGAAGCTTTCTTT. It specifies CASSLEFGRATEAFF.

The J gene is TRBJ2-7, the V gene TRBV12-3 or TRBV12-4; TRBD1 matches 7 bases. CDR3 length equals 17 residues. With 6 bases clipped from V and 2 bases from J, the junction kept 16 bases outside the gene matches. The DNA for the CDR3 is TGTGCCAGCAGCCCAGTAACCCCCGGGACAGATACCTACGAGCAGTACTTC. Residues: CASSPVTPGTDTYEQYF.

The table lists this clonotype with many counts. This chain uses TRBV19 with TRBJ1-1; possible D gene TRBD1, 5 bases. Germline CDR1 reads LNHDA; CDR2 reads SQIVND (reference sequence). Trimming took 6 bases from V and 4 from J, leaving 15 bases between them. This CDR3 is built from 14 residues. CDR3 sequence (DNA): TGTGCCAGTAGGAGGCCAGGGTTTGGCACTGAAGCTTTCTTT. It codes for CASRRPGFGTEAFF.

This clonotype has at least ten counts. A read error may be the cause here, since a much bigger clone is one base away. J is TRBJ1-1 and V is TRBV2; D possibly corresponds to TRBD1 (6 bases). This CDR3 is built from 15 residues. The germline V gene has CDR1 SNHLY and CDR2 FYNNEI. V lost 2 bases, J lost 4 bases, and 14 bases lay in between. This chain's CDR3 is CASSEKDRLSTEAFF. Here the CDR3 DNA reads TGTGCCAGCAGTGAAAAGGACAGACTGAGCACTGAAGCTTTCTTT.

Ten or more counts support this clonotype. The chain carries TRBV12-3 or TRBV12-4 and TRBJ1-2; D gene ambiguous. The V gene lost 0 bases and the J gene lost 8 bases, with 4 bases spanning the gap. This CDR3 has 11 amino acids. CDR3 nucleotide sequence: TGTGCCAGCAGTTTAGCTGGGGGCTACACCTTC. This encodes CASSLAGGYTF.

This clonotype was counted ten times or more. V gene TRBV12-3 or TRBV12-4 combines with J gene TRBJ2-4; D unresolved. The CDR3 has 15 residues. The ends were cut back, 8 bases at V and 0 bases at J, with 14 bases in the middle. Here the CDR3 reads CASCSSSIAKNIQYF. As DNA, the CDR3 is TGTGCCAGCTGTAGTAGTTCCATAGCCAAAAACATTCAGTACTTC.

This clonotype was detected ten times or more. The chain is built from TRBV12-3 or TRBV12-4 and TRBJ2-7; 9 positions agree with TRBD2. This CDR3 is built from 16 residues. V lost 5 bases and J lost 3; bases outside the gene matches: 11. In nucleotides, the CDR3 is TGTGCCAGCAGTCCCCTAGGCGGGAGGGCCGTCTACGAGCAGTACTTC. Translation gives CASSPLGGRAVYEQYF.

There are many counts of this clonotype. The chain joins TRBV7-8 to TRBJ2-5; 11 positions agree with TRBD2. Germline V gene lookup returns CDR1 SGHVS and CDR2 FQNEAQ. The J segment lost 2 bases and the V segment lost 2 bases, leaving 10 bases of the junction unmatched. The CDR3 extends over 18 amino acids. CDR3 nucleotide sequence: TGTGCCAGCAGCTTATTAGCGGGAGGGCCTCTTGAACAAGAGACCCAGTACTTC. Translating gives CASSLLAGGPLEQETQYF.

This clonotype was recorded at least ten times. This sequence joins TRBV11-2 and TRBJ1-1; D gene uncertain. Germline CDR1 and CDR2: SGHAT and FQNNGV. The CDR3 runs 11 residues. V dropped 5 bases and J dropped 9 bases, with 10 bases sitting between them. The CDR3, as DNA: TGTGCCAGCAGCATATTCGGTCAAGCTTTCTTT. This gives the protein CASSIFGQAFF.

This clonotype was detected ten times or more. V and J are TRBV12-3 or TRBV12-4 and TRBJ2-2; 7 nucleotides line up with TRBD1. The trim removed 5 bases at V and 1 base at J, leaving 7 bases unmatched. The CDR3 has 16 amino acids. In DNA, the CDR3 is TGTGCCAGCAGTCCCGACAGGGTGTGGAACACCGGGGAGCTGTTTTTT. Protein product: CASSPDRVWNTGELFF.

This clonotype was detected many times. The chain combines TRBV10-3 with TRBJ1-1; TRBD1 matches 12 bases. The J segment lost 5 bases and the V segment lost 4 bases, leaving 8 bases of the junction unmatched. Germline V lookup: CDR1 ENHRY, CDR2 SYGVKD. The CDR3 extends over 16 amino acids. CDR3 region: CAISAGTGGGGTEAFF. Here the CDR3 DNA reads TGTGCCATCAGTGCCGGGACAGGGGGCGGGGGGACTGAAGCTTTCTTT.

This clonotype was counted ten times or more. The chain is built from TRBV25-1 and TRBJ2-7; D tentatively fits TRBD1 or TRBD2 (6 bases each). The CDR3 is 14 amino acids. Between the trimmed V and J ends, which lost 10 bases and 3 bases, there was a span of 19 bases. Germline V gene data show CDR1 as MGHDK and CDR2 as SYGVNS. Here the CDR3 reads CATSLEEGVYEQYF. The CDR3 bases are TGTGCCACCAGCTTGGAGGAGGGGGTCTACGAGCAGTACTTC.

Turning to this clonotype: A much larger clone lies one base from this, so it may be a read error. The chain has TRBV7-9 and TRBJ1-4; D not certain. The CDR3 is 14 residues long. CDR1 SEHNR and CDR2 FQNEAQ come from the germline V gene (reference sequence). CDR3 amino acids: CASSLVGTNEKLCF. As DNA, the CDR3 is TGTGCCAGCAGCTTAGTGGGTACTAATGAAAAACTGTGTTTT.

The sample holds many counts of this clonotype. The chain links TRBV9 to TRBJ1-2, with TRBD1 matching 9 bases. The V segment lost 1 base and the J segment 8 bases; nucleotides outside the gene matches: 3. This CDR3 comprises 13 residues. Germline-derived CDR1 and CDR2 are SGDLS and YYNGEE. The CDR3 sequence is CASSVRTGAGYTF. For the CDR3, the DNA is TGTGCCAGCAGCGTAAGGACAGGGGCGGGCTACACCTTC.

This clonotype was found many times. The chain carries TRBV2 and TRBJ1-5; D is unclear. Trimming removed 6 bases at V and 6 bases at J, with 9 bases between. The germline gives CDR1 SNHLY, CDR2 FYNNEI. This CDR3 is 12 amino acids long. As DNA, the CDR3 is TGTGCCAGCAGAGACGACCTTCAGCCCCAGCATTTT. It yields the protein CASRDDLQPQHF.

This clonotype was detected many times. V gene TRBV27 combines with J gene TRBJ1-2, with D perhaps TRBD1 (6 bases). The CDR3 runs to 15 residues. Between the trimmed V and J ends, which lost 8 bases and 5 bases, there was a span of 21 bases. Germline V gene lookup returns CDR1 MNHEY and CDR2 SMNVEV (reference sequence). The CDR3, as DNA: TGTGCCAGCTGGGGATATCGGGGGGCGAAGTATGGCTACACCTTC. It encodes CASWGYRGAKYGYTF.